These T cell receptor beta chains were read from a single sample in a study of response to subunit inactivated influenza vaccine. TCRdb fed the RT-PCR reads into MiXCR, producing one record per CDR3 protein. The sample yields roughly 620,000 distinct CDR3 sequences, around 11% seen once. The same sample was also used in a study of T cells expressing NK-cell markers.

This material consisted of PBMCs from blood, taken on the day of vaccination. The receptors shown here come from a man in his forties or fifties who received an inactivated influenza vaccine. Each CDR3 is given with its conserved first and last residue. The order of the fields is J gene, V gene, CDR3 protein.

J gene: TRBJ2-7
V gene: TRBV5-1
CDR3 protein: CASSPTGTGKYEQYF

J gene: TRBJ2-7
V gene: TRBV6-2/TRBV6-3
CDR3 protein: CASTKFGSSYEQYF

J gene: TRBJ2-2
V gene: TRBV29-1
CDR3 protein: CSATDGNTGELFF

J gene: TRBJ1-3
V gene: TRBV12-3/TRBV12-4
CDR3 protein: CASRLGQARGSGNTIYF

J gene: TRBJ2-3
V gene: TRBV30
CDR3 protein: CAWSWNAADTQYF

J gene: TRBJ2-7
V gene: TRBV27
CDR3 protein: CASSLTSHAGSYEQYF

J gene: TRBJ2-7
V gene: TRBV4-3
CDR3 protein: CASSQESYRGYEQYF

J gene: TRBJ1-1
V gene: TRBV6-1
CDR3 protein: CASNKQGPRDTEAFF

J gene: TRBJ1-1
V gene: TRBV30
CDR3 protein: CAWSTGRNTEAFF

J gene: TRBJ2-1
V gene: TRBV28
CDR3 protein: CASRFLAGGNNEQFF

J gene: TRBJ1-1
V gene: TRBV4-2
CDR3 protein: CASSSRERGSTEAFF

J gene: TRBJ2-4
V gene: TRBV20-1
CDR3 protein: CSARDRLAGGPSAKNIQYF

J gene: TRBJ2-1
V gene: TRBV5-1
CDR3 protein: CASSLVAGGSYNEQFF

J gene: TRBJ2-7
V gene: TRBV6-5
CDR3 protein: CASSYSGLAGGSYEQYF

J gene: TRBJ1-5
V gene: TRBV12-3/TRBV12-4
CDR3 protein: CASSPDQGRQPQHF

J gene: TRBJ2-7
V gene: TRBV3-1
CDR3 protein: CASSQGSGGREYF

J gene: TRBJ2-7
V gene: TRBV3-1
CDR3 protein: CASSSGTGGFEQYF

J gene: TRBJ1-1
V gene: TRBV30
CDR3 protein: CAWRPWTDYMNTEAFF

J gene: TRBJ2-1
V gene: TRBV19
CDR3 protein: CASSTPPGGSTYNEQFF

J gene: TRBJ2-6
V gene: TRBV25-1
CDR3 protein: CASSLGGTRANVLTF

J gene: TRBJ2-2
V gene: TRBV20-1
CDR3 protein: CSARRTSGGTGELFF

J gene: TRBJ2-1
V gene: TRBV5-1
CDR3 protein: CASSLDVSAKGNEQFF